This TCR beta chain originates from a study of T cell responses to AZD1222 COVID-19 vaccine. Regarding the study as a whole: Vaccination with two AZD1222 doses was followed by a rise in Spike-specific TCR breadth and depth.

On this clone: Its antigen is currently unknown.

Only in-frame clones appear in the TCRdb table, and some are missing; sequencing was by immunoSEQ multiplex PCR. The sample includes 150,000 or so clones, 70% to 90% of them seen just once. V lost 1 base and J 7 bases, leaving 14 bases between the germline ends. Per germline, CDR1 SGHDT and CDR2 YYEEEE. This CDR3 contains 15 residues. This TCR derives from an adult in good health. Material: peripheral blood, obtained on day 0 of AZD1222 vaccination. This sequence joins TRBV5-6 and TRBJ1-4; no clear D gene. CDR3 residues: CASSLYLRGLEKLFF. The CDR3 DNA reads TGTGCCAGCAGCTTGTACCTGCGCGGGCTTGAAAAACTGTTTTTT.